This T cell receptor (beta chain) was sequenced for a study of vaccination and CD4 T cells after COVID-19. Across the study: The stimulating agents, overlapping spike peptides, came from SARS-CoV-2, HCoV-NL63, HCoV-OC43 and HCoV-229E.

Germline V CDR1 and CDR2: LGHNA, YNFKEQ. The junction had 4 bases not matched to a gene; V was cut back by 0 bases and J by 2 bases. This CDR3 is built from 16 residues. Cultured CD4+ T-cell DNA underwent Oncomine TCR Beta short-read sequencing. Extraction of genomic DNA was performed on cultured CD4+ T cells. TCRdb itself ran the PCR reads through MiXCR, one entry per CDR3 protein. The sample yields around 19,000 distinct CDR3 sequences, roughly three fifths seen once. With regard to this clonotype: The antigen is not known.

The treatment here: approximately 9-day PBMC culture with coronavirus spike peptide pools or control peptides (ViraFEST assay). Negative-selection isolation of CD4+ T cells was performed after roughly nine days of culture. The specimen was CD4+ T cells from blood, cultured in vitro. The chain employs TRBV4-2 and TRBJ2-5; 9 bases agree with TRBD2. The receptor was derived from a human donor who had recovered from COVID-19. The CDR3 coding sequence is TGTGCCAGCAGCCAAGATGCTAGCGGGACTCAAGAGACCCAGTACTTC. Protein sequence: CASSQDASGTQETQYF.